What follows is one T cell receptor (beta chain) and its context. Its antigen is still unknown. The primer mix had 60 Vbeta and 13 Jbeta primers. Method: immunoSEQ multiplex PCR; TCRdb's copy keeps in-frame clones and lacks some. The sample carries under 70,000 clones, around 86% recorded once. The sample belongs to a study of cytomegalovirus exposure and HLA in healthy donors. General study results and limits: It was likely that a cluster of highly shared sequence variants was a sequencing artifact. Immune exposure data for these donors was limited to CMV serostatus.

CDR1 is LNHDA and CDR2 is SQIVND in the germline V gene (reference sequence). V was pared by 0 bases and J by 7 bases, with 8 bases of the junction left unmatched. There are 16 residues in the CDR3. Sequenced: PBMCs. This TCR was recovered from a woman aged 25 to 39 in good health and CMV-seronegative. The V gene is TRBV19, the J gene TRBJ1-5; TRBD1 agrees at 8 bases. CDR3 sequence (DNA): TGTGCCAGTAGTATAGATCCCGACAGGGGAAGGCAGCCCCAGCATTTT. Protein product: CASSIDPDRGRQPQHF.